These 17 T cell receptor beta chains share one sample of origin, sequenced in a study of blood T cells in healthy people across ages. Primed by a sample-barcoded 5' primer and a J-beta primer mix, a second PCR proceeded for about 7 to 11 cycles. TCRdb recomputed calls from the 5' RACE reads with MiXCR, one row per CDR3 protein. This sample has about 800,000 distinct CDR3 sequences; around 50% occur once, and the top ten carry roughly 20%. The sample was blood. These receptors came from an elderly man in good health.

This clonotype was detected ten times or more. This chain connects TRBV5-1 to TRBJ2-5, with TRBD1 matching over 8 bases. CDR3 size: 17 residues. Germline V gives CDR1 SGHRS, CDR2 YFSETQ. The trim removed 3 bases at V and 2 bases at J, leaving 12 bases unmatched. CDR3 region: CASSSGIRTGSQETQYF. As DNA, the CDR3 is TGCGCCAGCAGCTCCGGAATTCGGACAGGGTCACAAGAGACCCAGTACTTC. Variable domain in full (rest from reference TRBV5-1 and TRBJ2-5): KAGVTQTPRYLIKTRGQQVTLSCSPISGHRSVSWYQQTPGQGLQFLFEYFSETQRNKGNFPGRFSGRQFSNSRSEMNVSTLELGDSALYLCASSSGIRTGSQETQYFGPGTRLLVL.

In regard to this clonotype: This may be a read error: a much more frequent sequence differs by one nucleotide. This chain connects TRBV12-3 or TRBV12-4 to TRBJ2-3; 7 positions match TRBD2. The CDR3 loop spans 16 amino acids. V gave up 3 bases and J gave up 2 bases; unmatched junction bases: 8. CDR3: CASSFPLAEDTDTQYF. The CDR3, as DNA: TGTGCCAGCAGTTTCCCGCTAGCGGAGGACACAGATACGCAGTATTTT.

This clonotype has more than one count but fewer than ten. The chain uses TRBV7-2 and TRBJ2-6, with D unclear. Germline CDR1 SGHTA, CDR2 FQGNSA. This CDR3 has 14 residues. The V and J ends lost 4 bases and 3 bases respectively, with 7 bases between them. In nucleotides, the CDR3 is TGTGCCAGCAGCTCCCTTGGTGGGGCCAACGTCCTGACTTTC. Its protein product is CASSSLGGANVLTF.

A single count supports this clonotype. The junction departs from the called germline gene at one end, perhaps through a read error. The CDR3 loop is CANSQAGGANEKLFF. The CDR3 bases are TGTGCCAACAGCCAAGCGGGGGGGGCTAATGAAAAACTGTTTTTT. This sequence joins TRBV4-2 and TRBJ1-4; D might be TRBD1 (5 bases). The CDR3 is made up of 15 amino acids. Germline loops: CDR1 LGHNA, CDR2 YNFKEQ.

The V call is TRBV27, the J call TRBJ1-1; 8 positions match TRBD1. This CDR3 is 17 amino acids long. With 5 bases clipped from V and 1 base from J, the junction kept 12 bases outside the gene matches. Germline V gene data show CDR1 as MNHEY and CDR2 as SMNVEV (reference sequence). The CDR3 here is CASSGQGQSPRNTEAFF. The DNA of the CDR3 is TGTGCCAGCAGTGGACAGGGACAGTCCCCCCGGAACACTGAAGCTTTCTTT.

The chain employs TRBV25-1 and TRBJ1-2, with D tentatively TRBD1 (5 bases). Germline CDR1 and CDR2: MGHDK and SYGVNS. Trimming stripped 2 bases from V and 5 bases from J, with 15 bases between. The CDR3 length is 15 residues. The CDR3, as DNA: TGTGCCAGCAGTGAAGCGGGCTCCAGGGAGTATGGCTACACCTTC. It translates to CASSEAGSREYGYTF.

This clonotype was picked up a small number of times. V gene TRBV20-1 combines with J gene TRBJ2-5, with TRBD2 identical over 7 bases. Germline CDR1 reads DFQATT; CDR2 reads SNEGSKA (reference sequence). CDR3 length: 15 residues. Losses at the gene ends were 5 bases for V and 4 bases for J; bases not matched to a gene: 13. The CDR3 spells CSAELGRARIETQYF. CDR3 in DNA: TGCAGTGCTGAATTGGGGAGGGCCAGGATAGAGACCCAGTACTTC.

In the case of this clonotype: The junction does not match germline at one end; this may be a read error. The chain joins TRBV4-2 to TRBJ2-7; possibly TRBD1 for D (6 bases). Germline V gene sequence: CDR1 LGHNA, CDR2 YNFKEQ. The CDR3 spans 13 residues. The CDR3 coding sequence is TGTGCCAGCAGCCCCAGGGGATTCAACGAGCGGTACTTC. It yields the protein CASSPRGFNERYF.

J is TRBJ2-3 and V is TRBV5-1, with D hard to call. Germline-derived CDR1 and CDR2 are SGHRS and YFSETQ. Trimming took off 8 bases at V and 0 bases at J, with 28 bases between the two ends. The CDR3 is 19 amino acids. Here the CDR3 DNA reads TGCGCCAGTAGCCAGGATACTTCCCGGCCTTATTTTAGCACAGATACGCAGTATTTT. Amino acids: CASSQDTSRPYFSTDTQYF. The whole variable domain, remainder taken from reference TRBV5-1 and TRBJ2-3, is KAGVTQTPRYLIKTRGQQVTLSCSPISGHRSVSWYQQTPGQGLQFLFEYFSETQRNKGNFPGRFSGRQFSNSRSEMNVSTLELGDSALYLCASSQDTSRPYFSTDTQYFGPGTRLTVL.

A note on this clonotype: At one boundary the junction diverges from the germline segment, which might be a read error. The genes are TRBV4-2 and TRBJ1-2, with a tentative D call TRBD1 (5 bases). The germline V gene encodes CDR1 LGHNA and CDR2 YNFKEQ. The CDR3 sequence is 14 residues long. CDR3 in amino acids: CASSQVMAGHGDTF. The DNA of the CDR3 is TGTGCCAGCAGCCAAGTAATGGCAGGGCATGGCGACACCTTC.

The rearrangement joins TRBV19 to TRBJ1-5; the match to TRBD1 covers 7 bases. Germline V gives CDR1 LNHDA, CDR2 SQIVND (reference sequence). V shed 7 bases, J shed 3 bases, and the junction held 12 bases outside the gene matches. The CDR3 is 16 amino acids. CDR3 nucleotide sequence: TGTGCCAGTAAAAAAAGTGGGACAGTGCACAATCAGCCCCAGCATTTT. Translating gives CASKKSGTVHNQPQHF.

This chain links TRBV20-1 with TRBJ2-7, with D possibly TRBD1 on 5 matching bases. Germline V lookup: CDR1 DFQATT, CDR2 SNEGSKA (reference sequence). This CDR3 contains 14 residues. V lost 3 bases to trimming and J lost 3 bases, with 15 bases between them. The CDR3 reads CSARAGQGSYEQYF. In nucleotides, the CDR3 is TGCAGTGCTAGGGCCGGACAAGGTAGCTACGAGCAGTACTTC.

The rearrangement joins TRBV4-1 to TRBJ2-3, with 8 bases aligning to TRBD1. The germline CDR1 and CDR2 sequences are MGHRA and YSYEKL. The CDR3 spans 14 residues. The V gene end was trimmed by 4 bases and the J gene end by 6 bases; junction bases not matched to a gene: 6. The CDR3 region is CASSLGTGFDTQYF. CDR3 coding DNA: TGCGCCAGCAGCCTAGGGACAGGCTTCGATACGCAGTATTTT.

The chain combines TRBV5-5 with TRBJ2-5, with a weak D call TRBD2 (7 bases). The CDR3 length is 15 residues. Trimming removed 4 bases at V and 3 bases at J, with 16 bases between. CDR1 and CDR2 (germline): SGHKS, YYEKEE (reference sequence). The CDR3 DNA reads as TGTGCCAGCAGCCCCTCGGGGGGCCCCGAAGAGACCCAGTACTTC. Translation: CASSPSGGPEETQYF.

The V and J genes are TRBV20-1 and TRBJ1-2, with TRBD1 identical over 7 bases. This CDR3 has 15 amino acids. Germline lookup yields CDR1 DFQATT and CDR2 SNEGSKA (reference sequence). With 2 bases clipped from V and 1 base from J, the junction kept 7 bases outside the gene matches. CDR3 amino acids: CSARRGGRDNYGYTF. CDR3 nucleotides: TGCAGTGCTAGACGAGGGGGCCGGGATAACTATGGCTACACCTTC.

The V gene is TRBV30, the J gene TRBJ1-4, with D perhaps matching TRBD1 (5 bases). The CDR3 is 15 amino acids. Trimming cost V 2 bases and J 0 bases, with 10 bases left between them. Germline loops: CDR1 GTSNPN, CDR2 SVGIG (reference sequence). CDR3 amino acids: CAWSPPGPTNEKLFF. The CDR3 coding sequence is TGTGCCTGGAGTCCTCCGGGACCAACTAATGAAAAACTGTTTTTT.

The CDR3 protein is CASSSPGRVSGYTF. The CDR3 DNA sequence: TGTGCCAGCAGCTCTCCGGGACGGGTCTCTGGCTACACCTTC. This chain uses TRBV7-3 with TRBJ1-2; D perhaps matches TRBD1 (5 bases). V gave up 4 bases and J gave up 7 bases, with 16 bases separating them. Germline V gives CDR1 SGHTA, CDR2 FQGTGA. The CDR3 covers 14 residues.